The 7 T cell receptor beta chains below come from one sample, sequenced in a study of circulating CD8 cells and anti-PD-1 response in melanoma. Using roughly 15 ng of total RNA, TCR libraries were made with the QIAseq Immune Repertoire TCR panel. TCRdb re-analysed the reads in MiXCR, keeping a single row per CDR3 protein. The data hold approximately 790 distinct CDR3 sequences, with around 13% observed a single time. Live CD3+CD8+TCRalphabeta+ cells were sorted into four subsets by PD-1 and/or TIGIT. Material: CD8+ T cells from PBMCs, obtained at baseline or after one month of anti-PD-1 therapy (not recorded which). The receptors originated from a human donor with melanoma.

By sample fraction, this clonotype is medium-sized (0.01 to 0.1%). V and J are TRBV10-2 and TRBJ1-5; no clear D gene. The length of the CDR3 is 13 residues. V lost 8 bases to trimming and J lost 3 bases, with 11 bases between them. The germline gives CDR1 WSHSY, CDR2 SAAADI. The chain's CDR3 is CASGPGNNQPQHF. The CDR3 DNA reads as TGCGCCAGCGGGCCTGGGAACAATCAGCCCCAGCATTTT.

In its sample, this clonotype ranks as large. The V gene is TRBV10-3, the J gene TRBJ1-2, with 9 positions matching TRBD1. J gave up 7 bases and V 9 bases, and 6 bases lay outside the gene matches. The germline gives CDR1 ENHRY, CDR2 SYGVKD. The CDR3 runs 12 residues. As DNA, the CDR3 is TGTGCCATTCCCGGGACAGGGTTTGGCTACACCTTC. It translates to CAIPGTGFGYTF.

Of note for this clonotype: This may stem from a read error, because a much larger clone lies one nucleotide away. The final CDR3 position lacks the conserved phenylalanine or tryptophan, pointing to a likely read error. The chain carries TRBV5-5 and TRBJ2-1; maybe TRBD1 (6 bases). Germline CDR1 reads SGHKS; CDR2 reads YYEKEE (reference sequence). The CDR3 length is 14 residues. CDR3 in DNA: TGCGCCAGCAGCCAGGGGAGCTCCTACAATGAGCAGTTCTTA. It translates to CASSQGSSYNEQFL.

This clonotype is medium-sized (0.01 to 0.1%) in the sample. V is TRBV6-6 and J is TRBJ2-7, with D possibly matching TRBD2 (6 bases). The CDR3 has 12 residues. Germline CDR1 MNHNY, CDR2 SVGAGI (reference sequence). With 7 bases removed from V and 3 bases from J, the gap between germline ends came to 10 bases. CDR3 nucleotide sequence: TGTGCCAGCACTGGAGGGTTCTACGAGCAGTACTTC. Its protein is CASTGGFYEQYF.

This clonotype is deemed medium-sized (0.01 to 0.1%). The rearrangement links TRBV4-3 to TRBJ2-1; maybe TRBD2 (5 bases). Trimming pared 3 bases from V and 0 bases from J, leaving 6 bases between. The V gene's germline CDR1 is LGHNA and CDR2 YSLEER. The CDR3 extends over 14 amino acids. Here the CDR3 DNA reads TGCGCCAGCAGCCAGGGGAGCTCCTACAATGAGCAGTTCTTC. Protein sequence: CASSQGSSYNEQFF.

Remarks on this clonotype: Since a much larger clone is just one base distant, this may be a read error. A read error is likely, as this CDR3 ends without the conserved phenylalanine or tryptophan. This chain links TRBV2 with TRBJ1-2, with D tentatively TRBD1 (6 bases). From germline, CDR1 is SNHLY and CDR2 FYNNEI. The CDR3 is made up of 13 amino acids. With 3 bases removed from V and 4 bases from J, the gap between germline ends came to 9 bases. Here the CDR3 DNA reads TGTGCCAGCAGTGATCGGACAGCCTATGGCTACACCTAC. This codes for CASSDRTAYGYTY.

This clonotype is deemed medium-sized. CDR3 nucleotide sequence: TGTGCCAGTAGTATAGGTCGCAATGAGCAGTTCTTC. Translating it yields CASSIGRNEQFF. The chain recombines TRBV19 with TRBJ2-1; D is uncertain. This CDR3 is 12 amino acids long. The V and J ends lost 1 base and 6 bases respectively, with 4 bases between them. Germline V gene sequence: CDR1 LNHDA, CDR2 SQIVND (reference sequence).